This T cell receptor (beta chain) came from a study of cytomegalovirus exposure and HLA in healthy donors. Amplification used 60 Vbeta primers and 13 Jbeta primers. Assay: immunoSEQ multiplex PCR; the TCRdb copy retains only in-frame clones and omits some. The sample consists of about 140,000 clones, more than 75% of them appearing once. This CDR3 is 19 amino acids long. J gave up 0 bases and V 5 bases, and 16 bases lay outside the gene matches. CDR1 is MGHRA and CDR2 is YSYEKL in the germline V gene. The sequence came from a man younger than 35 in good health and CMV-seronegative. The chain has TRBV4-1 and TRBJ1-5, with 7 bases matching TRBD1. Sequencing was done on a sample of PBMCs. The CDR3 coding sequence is TGCGCCAGCAGCTTACTAGGGACAGCCATTATACCTAGCAATCAGCCCCAGCATTTT. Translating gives CASSLLGTAIIPSNQPQHF.